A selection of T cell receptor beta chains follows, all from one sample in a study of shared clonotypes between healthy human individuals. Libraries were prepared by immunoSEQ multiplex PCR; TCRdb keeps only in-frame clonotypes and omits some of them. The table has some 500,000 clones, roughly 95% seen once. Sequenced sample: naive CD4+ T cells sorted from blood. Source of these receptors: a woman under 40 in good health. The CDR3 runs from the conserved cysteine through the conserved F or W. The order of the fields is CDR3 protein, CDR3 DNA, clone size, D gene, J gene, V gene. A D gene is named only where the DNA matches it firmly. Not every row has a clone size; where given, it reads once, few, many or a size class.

cdr3_aa: CASSVYRTSENEQFF
cdr3_nt: TGTGCCAGCAGCGTTTACCGGACTAGCGAGAATGAGCAGTTCTTC
clone_size: -
d_call: TRBD2
j_call: TRBJ2-1
v_call: TRBV9

cdr3_aa: CASSQGPSVAYEQYF
cdr3_nt: TGCGCCAGCAGCCAGGGACCTTCTGTAGCCTACGAGCAGTACTTC
clone_size: -
d_call: -
j_call: TRBJ2-7
v_call: TRBV4-1

cdr3_aa: CASSFGPGNTIYF
cdr3_nt: TGTGCCAGCAGCTTCGGACCCGGAAACACCATATATTTT
clone_size: few
d_call: -
j_call: TRBJ1-3
v_call: TRBV11-2

cdr3_aa: CASRGQAADQPQHF
cdr3_nt: TGTGCCAGCAGGGGACAGGCGGCGGATCAGCCCCAGCATTTT
clone_size: -
d_call: TRBD1
j_call: TRBJ1-5
v_call: TRBV2

cdr3_aa: CASSLADRVNQPQHF
cdr3_nt: TGTGCCAGCAGCTTAGCAGACAGGGTCAATCAGCCCCAGCATTTT
clone_size: -
d_call: TRBD1
j_call: TRBJ1-5
v_call: TRBV7-8

cdr3_aa: CASTLALGNTGELFF
cdr3_nt: TGTGCCAGCACCCTCGCCTTGGGGAACACCGGGGAGCTGTTTTTT
clone_size: -
d_call: -
j_call: TRBJ2-2
v_call: TRBV2

cdr3_aa: CASRPRTGDGNTIYF
cdr3_nt: TGTGCCAGCCGGCCGCGGACAGGGGATGGAAACACCATATATTTT
clone_size: -
d_call: TRBD1
j_call: TRBJ1-3
v_call: TRBV19

cdr3_aa: CASGFRDGSGANVLTF
cdr3_nt: TGTGCCAGCGGATTCCGTGATGGCTCTGGGGCCAACGTCCTGACTTTC
clone_size: -
d_call: -
j_call: TRBJ2-6
v_call: TRBV5-6

cdr3_aa: CASSFEGTITDTQYF
cdr3_nt: TGTGCCAGCAGCTTTGAGGGGACTATCACAGATACGCAGTATTTT
clone_size: -
d_call: TRBD2
j_call: TRBJ2-3
v_call: TRBV7-9

cdr3_aa: CASSLGLAGLNNEQFF
cdr3_nt: TGCGCCAGCAGCTTGGGTTTAGCGGGATTAAACAATGAGCAGTTCTTC
clone_size: -
d_call: TRBD2
j_call: TRBJ2-1
v_call: TRBV5-1

cdr3_aa: CASSSGQGNRPQHF
cdr3_nt: TGTGCCAGCAGTTCAGGACAGGGGAATCGGCCCCAGCATTTT
clone_size: once
d_call: TRBD1
j_call: TRBJ1-5
v_call: TRBV6-5

cdr3_aa: CASSESSRSGSYTF
cdr3_nt: TGTGCCAGCAGTGAATCCTCCCGGTCCGGAAGCTACACCTTC
clone_size: -
d_call: -
j_call: TRBJ1-2
v_call: TRBV25-1

cdr3_aa: CASSISRPALGNEQFF
cdr3_nt: TGTGCCAGTAGTATATCGAGACCCGCTTTAGGTAATGAGCAGTTCTTC
clone_size: -
d_call: -
j_call: TRBJ2-1
v_call: TRBV19

cdr3_aa: CASSSTSGSSLTLAKNIQYF
cdr3_nt: TGTGCCAGCAGTTCCACAAGCGGGAGTTCTTTGACCTTAGCCAAAAACATTCAGTACTTC
clone_size: -
d_call: TRBD2
j_call: TRBJ2-4
v_call: TRBV27

cdr3_aa: CASRVAGGWTGELFF
cdr3_nt: TGCGCCAGCAGGGTAGCGGGAGGGTGGACCGGGGAGCTGTTTTTT
clone_size: -
d_call: TRBD2
j_call: TRBJ2-2
v_call: TRBV10-2

cdr3_aa: CASSAGQGYEQYF
cdr3_nt: TGCGCCAGCTCGGCGGGTCAAGGATACGAGCAGTACTTC
clone_size: -
d_call: -
j_call: TRBJ2-7
v_call: TRBV10-1

cdr3_aa: CASKTGQLKNIQYF
cdr3_nt: TGTGCCAGCAAAACTGGACAGCTAAAAAACATTCAGTACTTC
clone_size: -
d_call: -
j_call: TRBJ2-4
v_call: TRBV28

cdr3_aa: CAWRPSPTRQGLMDTEAFF
cdr3_nt: TGTGCCTGGAGGCCCTCACCAACTCGACAGGGCTTGATGGACACTGAAGCTTTCTTT
clone_size: -
d_call: TRBD1
j_call: TRBJ1-1
v_call: TRBV30

cdr3_aa: CASSHSGEQYF
cdr3_nt: TGTGCCAGCAGCCATAGTGGGGAGCAGTACTTC
clone_size: -
d_call: -
j_call: TRBJ2-7
v_call: TRBV11-2

cdr3_aa: CATSRGGPGPQPQHF
cdr3_nt: TGTGCCACCAGCAGAGGGGGCCCAGGGCCCCAGCCCCAGCATTTT
clone_size: -
d_call: -
j_call: TRBJ1-5
v_call: TRBV15

cdr3_aa: CASSSYRGAGLAYEQYF
cdr3_nt: TGTGCCAGCAGCTCCTACCGGGGGGCGGGACTTGCCTACGAGCAGTACTTC
clone_size: -
d_call: -
j_call: TRBJ2-7
v_call: TRBV7-9

cdr3_aa: CASTGTGTYEQYF
cdr3_nt: TGTGCCAGCACTGGGACAGGCACCTACGAGCAGTACTTC
clone_size: -
d_call: TRBD1
j_call: TRBJ2-7
v_call: TRBV6-4

cdr3_aa: CASSESGLVFGEQYF
cdr3_nt: TGCGCCAGCAGTGAGTCGGGACTAGTCTTCGGCGAGCAGTACTTC
clone_size: -
d_call: TRBD2
j_call: TRBJ2-7
v_call: TRBV10-1

cdr3_aa: CASSETLAGEETQYF
cdr3_nt: TGTGCCAGCAGTGAAACCCTAGCGGGAGAAGAGACCCAGTACTTC
clone_size: once
d_call: TRBD2
j_call: TRBJ2-5
v_call: TRBV2

cdr3_aa: CASNPPGQSYEQYF
cdr3_nt: TGTGCCAGCAATCCTCCGGGACAGTCCTACGAGCAGTACTTC
clone_size: -
d_call: TRBD1
j_call: TRBJ2-7
v_call: TRBV28

cdr3_aa: CAWGARGRQSTDTQYF
cdr3_nt: TGTGCCTGGGGTGCCCGGGGGCGGCAGAGCACAGATACGCAGTATTTT
clone_size: -
d_call: -
j_call: TRBJ2-3
v_call: TRBV30

cdr3_aa: CASSRLAAVFTEAFF
cdr3_nt: TGTGCCAGCAGCCGTTTAGCCGCGGTTTTCACTGAAGCTTTCTTT
clone_size: -
d_call: -
j_call: TRBJ1-1
v_call: TRBV5-6

cdr3_aa: CASSLYSQGAATQPQHF
cdr3_nt: TGTGCCAGCAGTTTATACTCTCAGGGGGCCGCCACACAGCCCCAGCATTTT
clone_size: -
d_call: TRBD1
j_call: TRBJ1-5
v_call: TRBV27